The source of this T cell receptor (beta chain) is a study of blood T cell repertoires in COVID-19. CDR1 is SGDLS and CDR2 is YYNGEE in the germline V gene. The junction had 5 bases not matched to a gene; V was cut back by 3 bases and J by 0 bases. The CDR3 runs to 17 residues. The method was immunoSEQ multiplex PCR; TCRdb's version includes in-frame clones alone and lacks a portion of them. The repertoire consists of roughly 220,000 clones, with less than 90% occurring once and the leading ten covering nearly 20%. This chain joins TRBV9 and TRBJ2-3; 12 bases line up with TRBD2. The origin of this receptor is a man aged 30 to 45 with active or convalescent COVID-19. The sample taken for sequencing was peripheral blood. CDR3 DNA sequence: TGTGCCAGCAGCGCCGGGACTAGCGGGCGGAGCACAGATACGCAGTATTTT. Amino acid sequence: CASSAGTSGRSTDTQYF.